A single TCR beta chain is shown here with its context. Sequenced by immunoSEQ multiplex PCR; TCRdb stores in-frame clones only, minus some. The sample contains 70,000 to 90,000 clones, about 94% of which appear only once. This record comes from a study of control samples from healthy donors and cancer patients. Germline-derived CDR1 and CDR2 are MDHEN and SYDVKM. With 1 base clipped from V and 8 bases from J, the junction kept 4 bases outside the gene matches. The CDR3 contains 14 residues. V and J are TRBV28 and TRBJ1-2, with 10 bases fitting TRBD1. Sequenced: blood. The source is a woman in her late teens or twenties in good health. The DNA of the CDR3 is TGTGCCAGCAGTTTATCCGGGACAGGGGTCGGCTACACCTTC. Its protein is CASSLSGTGVGYTF.